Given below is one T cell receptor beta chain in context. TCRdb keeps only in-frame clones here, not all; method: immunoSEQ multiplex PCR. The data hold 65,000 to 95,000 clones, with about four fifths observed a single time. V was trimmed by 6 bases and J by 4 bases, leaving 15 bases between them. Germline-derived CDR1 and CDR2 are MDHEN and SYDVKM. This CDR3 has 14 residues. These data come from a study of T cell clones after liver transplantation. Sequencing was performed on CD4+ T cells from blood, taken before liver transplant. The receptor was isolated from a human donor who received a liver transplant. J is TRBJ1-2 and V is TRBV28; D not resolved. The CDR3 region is CASRVSGSSYGYTF. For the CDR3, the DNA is TGTGCCAGCAGGGTTTCAGGTTCTAGCTATGGCTACACCTTC.